This note documents a single TCR beta chain sequence. This entry belongs to a study of Graves' ophthalmopathy and Graves' hyperthyroidism. CDR3 regions of TCR beta were amplified from RNA transcripts. Second-round multiplex PCR came after first-round RT-PCR with HTBI primers. TCRdb called the multiplex PCR reads again in MiXCR, with one record for every CDR3 protein. The table has 350,000 to 400,000 distinct CDR3 sequences, over 15% seen once; the top ten hold about 7%. Trimming took 4 bases from V and 7 from J, leaving 13 bases between them. The CDR3 extends over 13 amino acids. The germline gives CDR1 MNHEY, CDR2 SVGAGI.

Sequenced sample: peripheral blood. The J gene is TRBJ1-1, the V gene TRBV6-5, with D maybe TRBD1 (5 bases). This clonotype was obtained from a woman between 18 and 29 years old with stable Graves' hyperthyroidism. The CDR3: CASSFSGAIEAFF. The CDR3 DNA follows: TGTGCCAGCAGTTTCTCCGGGGCGATTGAAGCTTTCTTT.